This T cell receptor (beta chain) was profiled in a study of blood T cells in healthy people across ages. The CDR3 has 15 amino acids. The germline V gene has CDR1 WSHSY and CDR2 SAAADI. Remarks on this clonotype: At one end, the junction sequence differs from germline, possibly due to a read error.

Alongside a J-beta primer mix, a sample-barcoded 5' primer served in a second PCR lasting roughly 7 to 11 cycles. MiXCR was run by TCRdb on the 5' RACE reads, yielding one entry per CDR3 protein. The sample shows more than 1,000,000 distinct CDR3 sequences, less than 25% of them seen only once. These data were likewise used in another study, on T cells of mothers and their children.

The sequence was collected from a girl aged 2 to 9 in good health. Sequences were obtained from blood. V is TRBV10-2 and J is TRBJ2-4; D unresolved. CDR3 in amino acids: CASSAWASAENIQYF. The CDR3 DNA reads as TGCGCCAGCAGTGCGTGGGCCTCAGCCGAAAACATTCAGTACTTC.